This record concerns one T cell receptor beta chain sequence. Its antigen is not known. The entry originates in a study of T cell repertoires in cytomegalovirus infection. Background on the study: Recently identified HLA-C-restricted and well-studied HLA-B-restricted CMV epitopes were used. The public TCR beta signatures pointed to both CMV infection and matching HLA type.

The study, taken as a whole, reports: Individuals carrying CMV plus the relevant HLA were identified by cumulative frequency of public TCR beta families.

TCRdb re-called the reads with MiXCR, one entry per CDR3 protein. Of roughly 990,000 distinct CDR3 sequences in the sample, roughly 30% were seen once. Germline V lookup: CDR1 LNHDA, CDR2 SQIVND (reference sequence). This CDR3 region has 16 residues. V was pared by 4 bases and J by 1 base, with 15 bases between. The origin of this receptor is a human donor in good health (CMV status not recorded). Some clones in this sample may be carry-over from other donors' samples. The chain recombines TRBV19 with TRBJ2-3; tentatively, D is TRBD2 (7 bases). This specimen consisted of cultured CD8+ T cells from PBMCs, obtained from culture after CMV antigen stimulation. The CDR3 DNA follows: TGTGCCAGTAGTAGCCGAGGCGGGGGCCGCACAGATACGCAGTATTTT. Its protein is CASSSRGGGRTDTQYF.